This paragraph reports one T cell receptor (beta chain). The antigen is unknown. Measured with immunoSEQ multiplex PCR; TCRdb has only the in-frame clones, and not every one. The table has some 110,000 clones, about 88% seen once. The sample is drawn from a study of cytomegalovirus exposure and HLA in healthy donors. General study results and limits: One later analysis, an examination of the roughly 130 validation repertoires, found that first-cohort TCR clusters tended to co-occur in them.

Sequencing input: PBMCs. The sequence was obtained from a woman aged 18 to 35 in good health and CMV-seropositive.

Written as DNA, the CDR3 is TGTGCCAGCAGCCCCGGCGGAGTTACCGGGGAGCTGTTTTTT. It encodes CASSPGGVTGELFF. The J gene is TRBJ2-2, the V gene TRBV4-2; D unclear. The V and J ends lost 4 bases and 5 bases respectively, with 11 bases between them. There are 14 residues in the CDR3. The germline gives CDR1 LGHNA, CDR2 YNFKEQ.